The T cell receptor beta chain described here comes from a study of neurological immune-mediated disorders. Notes on the study in general: The study found no CDR3 amino acid sequences shared by expanded clones across subjects, suggesting private repertoires in all groups.

This sample's time point: longitudinal time-point 1 (baseline). The starting material, 2 million PBMCs stored at -80 C, gave rise to the unsorted libraries. This clonotype was observed many times. The target antigen is unknown. CDR1 is SGHKS, CDR2 YYEKEE, per germline (reference sequence). This CDR3 has 18 residues. V lost 1 base and J lost 0; bases outside the gene matches: 8. Synthesis of cDNA was performed by 5'RACE using 10-nucleotide random UMIs. A single run covered 15-18 subjects with over 200 million TCR-beta sequences. TCRdb independently ran MiXCR on the 5' RACE reads; one entry per CDR3 protein. Counted here are 55,000 to 70,000 distinct CDR3 sequences, about 10% occurring once; the ten biggest clones make up about 6.3%.

Input material: PBMCs. The chain carries TRBV5-5 and TRBJ1-2, with 11 bases fitting TRBD1. The receptor was derived from a male donor with HTLV-1-associated myelopathy (HAM/TSP). CDR3 residues: CASSLRSGTGGSNYGYTF. The CDR3 DNA follows: TGTGCCAGCAGCTTGCGCTCAGGGACAGGGGGATCTAACTATGGCTACACCTTC.